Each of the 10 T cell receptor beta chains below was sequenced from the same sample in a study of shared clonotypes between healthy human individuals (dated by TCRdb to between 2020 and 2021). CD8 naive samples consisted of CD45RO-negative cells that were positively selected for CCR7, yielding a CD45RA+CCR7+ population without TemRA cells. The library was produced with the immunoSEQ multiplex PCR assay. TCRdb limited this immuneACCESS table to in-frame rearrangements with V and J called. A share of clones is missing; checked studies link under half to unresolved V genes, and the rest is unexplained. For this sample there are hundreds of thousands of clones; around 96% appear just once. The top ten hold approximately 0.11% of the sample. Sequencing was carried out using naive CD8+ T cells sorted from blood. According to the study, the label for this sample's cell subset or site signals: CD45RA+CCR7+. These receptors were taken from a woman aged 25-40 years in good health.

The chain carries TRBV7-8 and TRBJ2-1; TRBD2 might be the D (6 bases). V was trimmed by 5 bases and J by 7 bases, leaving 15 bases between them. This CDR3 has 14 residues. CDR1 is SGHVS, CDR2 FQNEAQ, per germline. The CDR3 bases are TGTGCCAGCAGCCCTTTGGGCGGGGAGAATGAGCAGTTCTTC. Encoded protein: CASSPLGGENEQFF.

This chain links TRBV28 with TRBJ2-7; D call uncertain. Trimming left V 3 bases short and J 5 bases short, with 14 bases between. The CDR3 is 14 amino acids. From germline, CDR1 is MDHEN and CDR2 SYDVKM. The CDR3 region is CASSLRAVGDEQYF. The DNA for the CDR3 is TGTGCCAGCAGTTTGAGAGCCGTAGGTGACGAGCAGTACTTC. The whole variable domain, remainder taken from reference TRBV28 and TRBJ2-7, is DVKVTQSSRYLVKRTGEKVFLECVQDMDHENMFWYRQDPGLGLRLIYFSYDVKMKEKGDIPEGYSVSREKKERFSLILESASTNQTSMYLCASSLRAVGDEQYFGPGTRLTVT.

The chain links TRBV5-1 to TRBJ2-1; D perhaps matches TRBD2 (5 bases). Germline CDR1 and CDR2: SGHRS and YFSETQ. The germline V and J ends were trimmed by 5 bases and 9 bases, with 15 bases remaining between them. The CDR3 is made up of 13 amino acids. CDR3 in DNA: TGCGCCAGCAGTCGAGGACTCGGCGGTGAGCAGTTCTTC. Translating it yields CASSRGLGGEQFF. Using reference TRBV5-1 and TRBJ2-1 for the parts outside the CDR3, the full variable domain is KAGVTQTPRYLIKTRGQQVTLSCSPISGHRSVSWYQQTPGQGLQFLFEYFSETQRNKGNFPGRFSGRQFSNSRSEMNVSTLELGDSALYLCASSRGLGGEQFFGPGTRLTVL.

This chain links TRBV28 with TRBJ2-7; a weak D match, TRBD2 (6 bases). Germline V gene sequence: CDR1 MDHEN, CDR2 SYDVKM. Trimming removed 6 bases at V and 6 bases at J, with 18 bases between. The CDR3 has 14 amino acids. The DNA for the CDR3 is TGTGCCAGCAGAGACCGGGACTCTAAGGGCGAGCAGTACTTC. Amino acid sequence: CASRDRDSKGEQYF.

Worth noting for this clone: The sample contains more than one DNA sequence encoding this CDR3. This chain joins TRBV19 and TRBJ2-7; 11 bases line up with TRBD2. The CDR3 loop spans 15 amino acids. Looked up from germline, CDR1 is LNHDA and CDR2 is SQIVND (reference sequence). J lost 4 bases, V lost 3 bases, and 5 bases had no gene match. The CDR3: CASSILGTSGYEQYF. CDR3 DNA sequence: TGTGCCAGTAGTATTTTGGGGACTAGCGGTTACGAGCAGTACTTC. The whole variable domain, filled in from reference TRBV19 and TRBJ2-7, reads DGGITQSPKYLFRKEGQNVTLSCEQNLNHDAMYWYRQDPGQGLRLIYYSQIVNDFQKGDIAEGYSVSREKKESFPLTVTSAQKNPTAFYLCASSILGTSGYEQYFGPGTRLTVT.

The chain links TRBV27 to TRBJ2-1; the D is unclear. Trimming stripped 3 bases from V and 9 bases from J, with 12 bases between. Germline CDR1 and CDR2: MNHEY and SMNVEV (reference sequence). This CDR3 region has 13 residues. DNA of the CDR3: TGTGCCAGCAGTTTTGTGCCCCCCGGTGAGCAGTTCTTC. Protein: CASSFVPPGEQFF.

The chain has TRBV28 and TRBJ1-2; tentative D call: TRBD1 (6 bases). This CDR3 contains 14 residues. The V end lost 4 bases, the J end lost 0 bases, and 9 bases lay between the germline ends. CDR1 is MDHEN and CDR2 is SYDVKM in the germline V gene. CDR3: CASSWDIANYGYTF. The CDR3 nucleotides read TGTGCCAGCAGTTGGGACATAGCTAACTATGGCTACACCTTC.

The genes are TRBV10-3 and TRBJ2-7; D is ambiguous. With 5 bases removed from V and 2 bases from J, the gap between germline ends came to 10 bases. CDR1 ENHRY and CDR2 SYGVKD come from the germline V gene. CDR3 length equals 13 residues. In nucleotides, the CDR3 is TGTGCCATCAGTATGGACGGCGCCTACGAGCAGTACTTC. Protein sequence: CAISMDGAYEQYF.

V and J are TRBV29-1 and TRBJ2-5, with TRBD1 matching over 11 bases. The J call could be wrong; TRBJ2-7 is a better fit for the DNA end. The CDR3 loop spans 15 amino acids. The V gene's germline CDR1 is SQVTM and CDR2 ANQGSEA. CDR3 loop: CSVEALDRGLYEQYF. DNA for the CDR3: TGCAGCGTTGAAGCCCTGGACAGGGGGCTGTACGAGCAGTACTTC.

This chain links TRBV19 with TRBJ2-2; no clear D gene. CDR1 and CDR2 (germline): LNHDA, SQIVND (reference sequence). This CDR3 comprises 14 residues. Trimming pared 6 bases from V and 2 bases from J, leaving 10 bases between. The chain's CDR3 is CASRVTRNTGELFF. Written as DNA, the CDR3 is TGTGCCAGTAGAGTGACCCGAAACACCGGGGAGCTGTTTTTT.